The present TCR beta chain was sequenced within a study of T-cell memory formation after mild COVID-19. About the study: TCR clusters were largely donor specific.

This clonotype was seen once. Its antigen remains unidentified. Libraries for TCRalpha and TCRbeta carried sample barcodes and unique molecular identifiers via 5'RACE. From the 5' RACE reads, TCRdb called clonotypes with MiXCR, one entry per CDR3 protein. The table has 250,000 to 300,000 distinct CDR3 sequences, 15% to 20% seen once. Study outcomes and limitations: Later expanders leaned toward CD4+, whereas clones contracting from day 15 to 85 were balanced CD4/CD8. Shrinking CD4+ clones were chiefly CM and EM; CD8+ ones were chiefly EMRA.

This CDR3 is built from 15 residues. The V end was cut by 8 bases, the J end by 2 bases, with 13 bases between. The germline V gene encodes CDR1 MNHNS and CDR2 SASEGT. The sequencing sample was made of PBMCs or a T cell subset sorted from them (not recorded which). The chain is built from TRBV6-1 and TRBJ2-6; D not resolved. This TCR was sampled from a man in his late teens or twenties who had mild COVID-19 (a few samples of this study predate the infection). Cell type and time point are not known. The CDR3 loop reads CASCPLGTGANVLTF. The CDR3 nucleotides are TGTGCCAGCTGCCCCCTGGGGACTGGGGCCAACGTCCTGACTTTC.